This T cell receptor (beta chain) was sequenced during a study of cytomegalovirus exposure and HLA in healthy donors (dated by TCRdb to about 2017). For context, the study as a whole: According to an earlier analysis of a few hundred of the donors, some 170 million T cells yielded over 90 million unique TCR beta sequences and around 300 Gb of sequence data. An early release covering about 600 HLA-typed donors comprised about 310 gigabases of sequencing data and 65 million to 100 million unique TCR sequences. Of the 300 to 450 genotyped donors, about 80% fell in the genetic ancestry cluster associated with self-reported Caucasian donors. The study aimed to test whether signatures of past pathogen exposure could be identified by cataloging public T cell receptors. The T cell repertoires of 666 subjects were profiled by immunosequencing and related to cytomegalovirus serostatus. A separate validation cohort of 100 to 150 different subjects was used in addition to the 666-subject first cohort. To predict cytomegalovirus infection status, the study brought together high-throughput TCR immunosequencing, statistical association of individual TCRs with disease status, and machine learning. To study patterns of TCR occurrence, a later analysis re-analyzed previously published TCR beta repertoires from around 700 donors and added high-resolution HLA genotyping. Rather than drawing on any new phenotypic data, the later analysis identified candidate immune exposures from TCR beta sequences and the way those sequences occurred across donors. An earlier analysis of several hundred of the donors used high-throughput TCR beta sequencing to judge whether each TCR beta V gene segment behaved as functional or pseudogenic. Donor age, sex, ethnicity and CMV serostatus were collected together with the repertoire data. Genome-wide SNP genotypes for about 60% of the roughly 700 donors were used in a later genetic analysis, which treated that subset as a discovery cohort. All discovery cohort repertoires had been generated on a single sequencing platform. Both class I and class II loci were covered by HLA typing, at four-digit resolution. Typing coverage varied by locus: roughly 620-640 donors for A, B, C, DRB1 and DQB1; roughly 560 for DQA1; over 600 for DPA1; under 490 for DPB1. Five DR-DQ haplotypes were treated as single units for association and clustering because of strong linkage in the cohort. Among about 370 genotyped donors of the cohort, an average of approximately 240,000 unique TCR beta nucleotide sequences was sequenced per donor, of which about 18% were non-productive.

The cohort comprised several hundred healthy bone marrow donors. At the time of sampling, every cohort member was nominally healthy, though immune exposures that went unrecorded were likely present. The donor was CMV seropositive and was included in the group of 250 to 300 seropositive cohort members. Every donor gave a peripheral blood sample, and the peripheral blood mononuclear cells from that sample were used for TCR beta sequencing. Genomic DNA was extracted from the blood cell samples with the Qiagen DNeasy Blood Extraction Kit. V and J are trimmed by 1 base and 0 bases, and the gene matches miss 7 bases of the junction. Reading from cysteine to phenylalanine, the CDR3 counts 18 amino acids. Only the CDR3 region is kept as DNA, spanning 54 bases read in frame from base 1. The germline V gene yields MGHRA for CDR1 and YSYEKL for CDR2. The study at large found these results: Correlated functional status among segregating V segments might be attributable to linkage disequilibrium, but an unknown experimental factor could not be ruled out. The only immune exposure information available for the cohort was CMV serostatus. The presence/absence analyses assumed that sequencing depth was roughly uniform across donors, and that assumption may not be true. A later analysis reported that several top co-occurrence clusters appeared linked to parvovirus B19, influenza, CMV and Epstein-Barr virus. A cluster of highly shared sequence variants was judged likely to be a technical artifact of the sequencing pipeline. According to a later analysis, most CMV-associated TCR beta chains appeared to be HLA-restricted, and the HLA associations seemed to be driven largely by CMV exposure. In an earlier analysis of about 540 of the donors, most TCR beta V segments were observed in productive rearrangements about 87% or about 30% of the time, broadly matching IMGT annotations. Cytomegalovirus status was reported to be diagnosed by the classifier with high specificity and sensitivity in both the original and validation cohorts. When HLA alleles, especially DR and DQ, strongly co-occurred, attributing TCR associations to individual alleles was difficult. Some IMGT-functional V segments, including TRBV6-2 and TRBV6-3, could not be told apart with the 87-base-pair reads, so those segments were excluded. In a later analysis, HLA-associated TCR beta chains were found to be more clonally expanded and to have lower generation probabilities than equally common non-associated chains. The earlier analysis of approximately 560 of the donors excluded fewer than 20 rarely observed V segments, including chromosome 9 orphons, because counts were too low. The cohort was sequenced for TCR beta chains only, and without alpha or paired-chain data the features that could be detected were limited. In a later analysis, TCR association rates were found to vary across HLA loci, with the most associated TCRs seen for DRB1 alleles and the fewest for HLA-C alleles. Most TCR sequences were observed very rarely across donors, whereas some public TCRs were present in many individuals. A further reported finding was that TCR beta sequences accurately predicted the HLA-A and HLA-B alleles for most subjects in the first cohort. Because HLA typing was unavailable for some donors at each locus, only the typed subset was used in association tests. A total of roughly 160 TCR beta chains were listed by the study as associated with cytomegalovirus. According to a later genetic analysis, donors in an Asian-associated ancestry cluster had fewer N-insertions in productive TCRs than the approximately 650-donor mean. An association between a missense DCLRE1C variant and V-gene and J-gene trimming of TCR beta chains was found in a later genetic analysis and replicated in an independent cohort. It was suggested by the authors that the approach could potentially be generalized to other disease states and immunological phenotypes. Three of the identified cytomegalovirus-associated TCR beta chains were confirmed in vitro to be specific for cytomegalovirus antigens. At a false discovery rate of 0.05, a later analysis linked 16,951 TCR beta sequences to specific HLA alleles.

Regarding this clone: Its antigen is unknown. The input lacks base qualities; no much larger clone sits a single base away.

The library was made by the immunoSEQ multiplex PCR assay. For the multiplex PCR, a mixture combining 60 forward primers for TCR Vbeta segments and 13 reverse primers for TCR Jbeta segments was used. The CDR3 region of rearranged TCR beta genes was amplified from genomic DNA with a multiplex PCR assay. The amplified TCR beta libraries were sequenced on the Illumina HiSeq System as 87-base-pair reads. Concerning the study's data processing: Across the 500 to 700 repertoires, a later analysis counted tens of millions of unique TCR beta chains, roughly 11 million of which were shared by at least two donors. To remove PCR and sequencing errors, raw reads were error-corrected and collapsed into unique sequences using a nearest-neighbor algorithm that merged closely related sequences. V, D and J gene segments were assigned by aligning CDR3 sequences to IMGT reference sequences. For a sequence to be retained, a match of at least six nucleotides to both a V gene segment and a J gene segment was required. A rearrangement was called productive if the CDR3 had no stop codons and remained in frame with V and J, and every other rearrangement was called non-productive. Following IMGT convention, CDR3 was defined as the stretch from the second conserved V-encoded cysteine to the conserved J-encoded phenylalanine. In an earlier analysis of around 540 of the donors, sequences lacking an unambiguous match to a single V gene segment were excluded. In an earlier analysis of approximately 550 of the donors, V segments were called functional above 56.7% productive rearrangements and were called segregating when the between-donor standard deviation exceeded 5%. A statistical classification framework was built for diagnosing cytomegalovirus status from the catalog of TCR beta chain sequences. V and J gene assignment, in a later analysis, came from comparing TCR nucleotide sequences with IMGT/GENE-DB human TR gene sequences. A later analysis assigned CDR3 sequences and most-parsimonious VDJ recombination scenarios with the TCRdist pipeline. A later analysis defined each TCR beta chain by its CDR3 amino acid sequence plus V-gene family, and excluded reads lacking a unique V-gene family. A later analysis removed over 500 highly shared, low-generation-probability nucleotide sequences to deal with suspected cross-contamination and a sequencing artifact. A later analysis calculated a clonal expansion index for each public chain from normalized within-repertoire ranks of inferred template counts. In a later analysis, generation probabilities were computed with a VDJ recombination model fitted to out-of-frame rearrangements, and the resulting probabilities were checked against IGoR. Hypergeometric tests were used in a later analysis to score TCR-TCR, TCR-HLA and TCR-CMV co-occurrence, with a repertoire-size bias correction applied to the TCR pairs. A later analysis estimated false discovery rates by permuting HLA or CMV assignments 20 times. In a later analysis, co-occurring TCRs were grouped using DBSCAN, with TCRdist sequence similarity added in when clustering inside HLA-allele-positive subsets. Repertoires with fewer than 30,000 or more than 120,000 public chains, plus five repertoires with anomalous nucleotide sharing, were excluded from co-occurrence clustering. What TCRdb holds here is the immuneACCESS table cut down to in-frame rearrangements. Part of the clones is not present; checked against another copy, under half of the missing clones reflect an unresolved V gene, and the others are unexplained. The V and J calls and clone size come from that table; D and trimming were worked out from the DNA. This sample is represented by 110,000 to 150,000 clones; around 83% of them were singletons. Clones ranked in the top ten supply roughly 1.2% of the sample.

The sequence derives from a male donor in good health and CMV-seropositive. The sequenced material came from PBMCs. The receptor chain draws on TRBV4-1 and TRBJ2-3; 10 middle bases align to TRBD2. The nucleotide sequence is given as TGCGCCAGCAGCCAAGGGCTAGCGGGGGTCCTTAGCACAGATACGCAGTATTTT. Protein translation: CASSQGLAGVLSTDTQYF.